This entry lists 9 T cell receptor beta chains sequenced from one sample in a study of blood T cell repertoires in COVID-19. Produced via immunoSEQ multiplex PCR; TCRdb's table is partial and in-frame only. Seen here are around 130,000 clones, 70% to 85% observed once, and the top ten hold 10% to 15%. Specimen: peripheral blood. All receptors derive from a woman aged 60-70 years with acute or convalescent COVID-19.

This sequence joins TRBV5-1 and TRBJ1-2; D remains ambiguous. The length of the CDR3 is 16 residues. Between the trimmed V and J ends, which lost 4 bases and 3 bases, there was a span of 19 bases. Germline V gene lookup returns CDR1 SGHRS and CDR2 YFSETQ. This chain's CDR3 is CASSISPGTNYYGYTF. The CDR3 region has the DNA TGCGCCAGCAGCATTAGTCCAGGAACCAATTACTATGGCTACACCTTC.

Remarks on this clone: At one end, the junction sequence differs from germline, possibly due to a read error. This sequence joins TRBV3-1 (or the pseudogene TRBV3-2) and TRBJ2-7; possible D gene TRBD2, 6 bases. CDR1 and CDR2 from the germline V gene are LGHDT and YNNKEL (reference sequence). This CDR3 is built from 12 residues. The CDR3 here is CASSQGYGTLHF. The CDR3 DNA reads as TGTGCCAGCAGCCAGGGGTACGGGACTCTCCATTTC.

The chain recombines TRBV19 with TRBJ1-1, with D uncertain. The CDR3 spans 13 residues. Trimming took off 2 bases at V and 5 bases at J, with 9 bases between the two ends. Germline CDR1 and CDR2: LNHDA and SQIVND (reference sequence). The CDR3 DNA is TGTGCCAGTAGTATACTGCGGGAAACTGAAGCTTTCTTT. This sequence encodes CASSILRETEAFF.

This clone was detected only once. The gene calls are TRBV3-1 (or the pseudogene TRBV3-2) and TRBJ1-1; 7 bases align to TRBD1. Germline CDR1 and CDR2: LGHDT and YNNKEL (reference sequence). V dropped 0 bases and J dropped 10; count of bases not matched to a gene: 5. The CDR3 spans 13 residues. CDR3 amino acids: CASSQERAGGAFF. CDR3 coding DNA: TGTGCCAGCAGCCAAGAACGGGCAGGGGGAGCTTTCTTT.

This clone was recorded only once. The V call is TRBV7-2, the J call TRBJ1-5, with a weak D call TRBD1 (5 bases). CDR3 length equals 17 residues. Germline values: CDR1 SGHTA, CDR2 FQGNSA. Deletions cut 4 bases from V and 0 bases from J, with 16 bases between. CDR3 in amino acids: CASSYLQGSYSNQPQHF. CDR3 DNA: TGTGCCAGCAGCTACCTTCAGGGCTCGTATAGCAATCAGCCCCAGCATTTT.

This clone was observed once. The chain employs TRBV2 and TRBJ1-6; no definite D call. Trimming took off 8 bases at V and 8 bases at J, with 13 bases between the two ends. The CDR3 spans 13 residues. CDR1 is SNHLY and CDR2 is FYNNEI in the germline V gene. The CDR3 spells CASVQNTDSPLHF. CDR3 nucleotides: TGTGCCAGCGTCCAAAACACCGATTCACCCCTCCACTTT.

V usage is TRBV28 and J usage is TRBJ1-1; TRBD1 aligns across 8 bases. CDR1 is MDHEN and CDR2 is SYDVKM in the germline V gene. The CDR3 extends over 14 amino acids. Trimming at V came to 3 bases and at J to 7 bases, leaving 7 bases not matched to a gene. The CDR3 DNA sequence: TGTGCCAGCAGTTTCACGGGACAGGCAATTGAAGCTTTCTTT. Amino acid sequence: CASSFTGQAIEAFF.

The chain has TRBV7-9 and TRBJ1-1; 10 nucleotides match TRBD1. The CDR3 is 15 amino acids. Germline V lookup: CDR1 SEHNR, CDR2 FQNEAQ (reference sequence). The junction had 3 bases not matched to a gene; V was cut back by 4 bases and J by 1 base. CDR3 protein: CASSSWTGGNTEAFF. The CDR3 DNA is TGTGCCAGCAGCTCATGGACAGGGGGGAACACTGAAGCTTTCTTT.

This sequence joins TRBV11-2 and TRBJ2-5; tentative D call: TRBD2 (6 bases). The CDR3 sequence is 16 residues long. The V end lost 6 bases, the J end lost 4 bases, and 21 bases lay between the germline ends. Germline assignment: CDR1 SGHAT and CDR2 FQNNGV. CDR3 coding DNA: TGTGCCAGCAGTACGGGGGTTGGAGCCCCCCGAGAGACCCAGTACTTC. Amino acids: CASSTGVGAPRETQYF. Full variable domain (rest looked up from reference TRBV11-2 and TRBJ2-5): EAGVAQSPRYKIIEKRQSVAFWCNPISGHATLYWYQQILGQGPKLLIQFQNNGVVDDSQLPKDRFSAERLKGVDSTLKIQPAKLEDSAVYLCASSTGVGAPRETQYFGPGTRLLVL.